These 10 T cell receptor beta chains were sequenced from one sample in a study of blood T cell repertoires in COVID-19 (TCRdb year 2020). Libraries were built with the immunoSEQ multiplex PCR assay. TCRdb holds this immuneACCESS table with in-frame rearrangements only. Some clones are missing; in checked studies, unresolved V genes explain under half, and the rest has no known cause. This sample comprises some 100,000 clones, around nine tenths of them detected only once. The biggest ten clones account for roughly 8.3% of the sample. Sequenced: peripheral blood. All receptors derive from a woman in her 70s with acute or convalescent COVID-19.

V usage is TRBV24-1 and J usage is TRBJ1-3; unclear D gene. From germline, CDR1 is KGHDR and CDR2 SFDVKD. The ends were cut back, 5 bases at V and 2 bases at J, with 6 bases in the middle. The CDR3 extends over 13 amino acids. CDR3 amino acids: CATSAGAGNTIYF. In DNA form, the CDR3 reads TGTGCCACCAGTGCGGGAGCTGGAAACACCATATATTTT.

This chain joins TRBV24-1 and TRBJ1-2; the D is unclear. CDR1 is KGHDR and CDR2 is SFDVKD in the germline V gene. The CDR3 has 13 amino acids. Trimming cost V 4 bases and J 2 bases, with 7 bases left between them. The CDR3 nucleotides are TGTGCCACCAGTGAGGCTGGCAACTATGGCTACACCTTC. Its translation is CATSEAGNYGYTF.

This chain links TRBV11-1 with TRBJ2-7; TRBD1 agrees at 10 bases. The length of the CDR3 is 13 residues. From germline, CDR1 is SGHAT and CDR2 FQDESV (reference sequence). Trimming took 5 bases from V and 7 from J; bases not matched to a gene: 5. The DNA of the CDR3 is TGTGCCAGCAGCAGACAGGGGGCTCGGGAGCAGTACTTC. Translation gives CASSRQGAREQYF.

The J gene is TRBJ2-6, the V gene TRBV18, with 9 positions matching TRBD1. The CDR3 runs to 17 residues. CDR1 is KGHSH, CDR2 LQKENI, per germline. V was pared by 2 bases and J by 0 bases, with 2 bases of the junction left unmatched. CDR3 sequence reads: CASSPTGGGSGANVLTF. The CDR3 nucleotides read TGTGCCAGCTCACCAACAGGGGGCGGCTCTGGGGCCAACGTCCTGACTTTC.

The rearrangement joins TRBV28 to TRBJ1-3; the match to TRBD1 covers 9 bases. The CDR3 runs 15 residues. The germline gives CDR1 MDHEN, CDR2 SYDVKM. V lost 6 bases to trimming and J lost 2 bases; unmatched junction nucleotides: 5. This CDR3 is CASRHTGGTGNTIYF. The DNA for the CDR3 is TGTGCCAGCAGACATACAGGGGGCACTGGAAACACCATATATTTT.

CDR3 DNA sequence: TGTGCCAGCAGCTTGGTTGGCGGGTTCTACAATGAGCAGTTCTTC. This translates into CASSLVGGFYNEQFF. The chain uses TRBV5-4 and TRBJ2-1, with TRBD2 as a possible D gene (5 bases). The length of the CDR3 is 15 residues. The germline CDR1 and CDR2 sequences are SGHNT and YYREEE (reference sequence). Trimming pared 0 bases from V and 3 bases from J, leaving 10 bases between. Combining the CDR3 with reference TRBV5-4 and TRBJ2-1 gives the whole variable domain ETGVTQSPTHLIKTRGQQVTLRCSSQSGHNTVSWYQQALGQGPQFIFQYYREEENGRGNFPPRFSGLQFPNYSSELNVNALELDDSALYLCASSLVGGFYNEQFFGPGTRLTVL.

This chain uses TRBV10-3 with TRBJ1-1; 8 bases match TRBD1. This CDR3 has 14 residues. CDR1 is ENHRY, CDR2 SYGVKD, per germline. V was clipped by 7 bases and J by 2 bases; unmatched bases: 6. CDR3 sequence (DNA): TGTGCCATCAATTCCAGGGGGCTAAACACTGAAGCTTTCTTT. This encodes CAINSRGLNTEAFF.

The chain links TRBV7-7 to TRBJ2-5; the match to TRBD1 covers 7 bases. The CDR3 has 14 residues. Looked up from germline, CDR1 is SSHAT and CDR2 is FNYEAQ (reference sequence). Trimming removed 3 bases from V and 4 bases from J; junction bases left unmatched: 5. The CDR3 DNA is TGTGCCAGCAGCTTGAAAGGGGGCGGAGAGACCCAGTACTTC. Translated, it gives CASSLKGGGETQYF.

The rearrangement links TRBV28 to TRBJ1-5, with D tentatively TRBD1 (5 bases). Germline assignment: CDR1 MDHEN and CDR2 SYDVKM. V was clipped by 11 bases and J by 4 bases, with 24 bases between them. The CDR3 is 16 amino acids. The CDR3 sequence is CAGGLGGSLGNQPQHF. CDR3 nucleotide sequence: TGTGCCGGAGGGTTGGGGGGGTCTCTAGGGAATCAGCCCCAGCATTTT.

The chain links TRBV3-1 (or the pseudogene TRBV3-2) to TRBJ2-7, with 13 bases aligning to TRBD2. This CDR3 spans 16 amino acids. After removal of 4 bases from V and 4 bases from J, the junction contained 7 bases not matched to a gene. Per germline, CDR1 LGHDT and CDR2 YNNKEL (reference sequence). CDR3 region: CASSPKLAGGPYEQYF. CDR3 DNA: TGTGCCAGCAGCCCGAAACTAGCGGGAGGGCCATACGAGCAGTACTTC.